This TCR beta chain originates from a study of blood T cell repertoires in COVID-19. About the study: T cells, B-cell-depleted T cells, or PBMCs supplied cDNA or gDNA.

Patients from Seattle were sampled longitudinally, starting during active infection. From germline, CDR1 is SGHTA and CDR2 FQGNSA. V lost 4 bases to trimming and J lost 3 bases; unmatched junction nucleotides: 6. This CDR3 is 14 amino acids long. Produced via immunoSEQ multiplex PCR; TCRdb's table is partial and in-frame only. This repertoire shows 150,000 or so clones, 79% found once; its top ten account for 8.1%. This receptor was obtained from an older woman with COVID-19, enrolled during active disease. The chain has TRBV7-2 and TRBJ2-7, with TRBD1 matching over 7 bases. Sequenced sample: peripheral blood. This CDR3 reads CASSSGQNYYEQYF. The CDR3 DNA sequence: TGTGCCAGCAGCTCGGGACAGAACTACTACGAGCAGTACTTC.